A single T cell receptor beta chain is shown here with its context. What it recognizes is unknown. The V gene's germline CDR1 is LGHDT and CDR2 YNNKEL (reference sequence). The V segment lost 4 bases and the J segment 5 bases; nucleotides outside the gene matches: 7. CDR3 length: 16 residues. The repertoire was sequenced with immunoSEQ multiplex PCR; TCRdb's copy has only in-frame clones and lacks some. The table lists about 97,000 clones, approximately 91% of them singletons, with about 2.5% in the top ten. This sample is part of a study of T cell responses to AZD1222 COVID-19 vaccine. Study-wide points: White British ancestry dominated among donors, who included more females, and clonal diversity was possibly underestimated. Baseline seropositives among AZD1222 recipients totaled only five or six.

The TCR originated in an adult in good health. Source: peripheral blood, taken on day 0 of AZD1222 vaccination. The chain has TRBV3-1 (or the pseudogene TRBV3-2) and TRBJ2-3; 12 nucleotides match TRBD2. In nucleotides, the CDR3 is TGTGCCAGCAGCCTACAACTAGCGGGGGGTATAGATACGCAGTATTTT. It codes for CASSLQLAGGIDTQYF.